This TCR beta chain was recorded in a study of blood T cell repertoires in COVID-19 (dated by TCRdb to 2020 to 2022). Regarding the research as a whole: Collaborator samples came from the United States, Italy and Spain and covered acute and convalescent phases of COVID-19. The repertoires were made available in a free public database intended to serve as a resource for research on the immune response to SARS-CoV-2. Where available, HLA class I and class II types were obtained from metadata supplied by the sample provider rather than from assay-based typing. Samples came from the ongoing ImmuneRACE study (first 160 participants) plus 1,254 subjects from 6 global collaborators. The sample metadata nearly always contained a de-identified subject ID, COVID-19 status, age in years and sex. The dataset comprised deeply sampled blood TCRbeta repertoires from subjects exposed to, actively infected with, or recovered from COVID-19. The prospective study material was composed of cDNA or gDNA derived from T cells, B-cell-depleted T cells, or PBMCs.

Whole blood was collected in K2EDTA tubes by collaborating institutions according to the institutions' own protocols. For TCRbeta analysis, collaborators shipped samples in one of three forms: frozen whole blood, isolated PBMCs, or DNA extracted from either of those sample types. The CDR3 contains 10 residues, cysteine and phenylalanine counted. The kept DNA is CDR3 alone, 30 bases in frame from the first base. Taken from the germline V gene (reference sequence), the CDR1 and CDR2 loops are MNHEY and SMNVEV. V loses 11 bases of germline sequence and J loses 7 bases, and the interval between the two ends is 11 bases. The immunoSEQ Assay, a bias-controlled multiplex PCR, was used to amplify TCRbeta CDR3 regions from genomic DNA. The published analysis was carried out like this. The number of nucleated cells in each sample was estimated by amplification of reference gene primers within the assay. To quantify the absolute abundance of each unique TCRbeta CDR3 rearrangement, sequence reads were collapsed and filtered. For each sample, productive Simpson clonality was calculated by taking the square root of Simpson's diversity index across productive rearrangements. TCRdb re-hosts the immuneACCESS table, in-frame sequences only. Its copies lack some clones; in the studies checked, an unresolved V gene accounts for under half of them, and the cause for the rest is not known. The V and J calls and clone size are taken from that table; D and trimming were inferred from the DNA. Within this sample are about 180,000 clones, with roughly 88% of them counted one time only. Jointly, the top ten make up 4% of the sample.

As for this clone: No antigen is known for it. No base quality information exists; no much larger clone differs at one position.

The study at large found these results: The quantity of clinical and demographic metadata differed by source and by participant and was supplied without curation.

Sequencing was carried out using peripheral blood. The sequence was obtained from a woman in her twenties or thirties with acute or convalescent COVID-19. This chain joins TRBV27 to TRBJ1-1; the D gene lacks a confident call. This receptor has the CDR3 CAGRTHEAFF. The DNA is as follows: TGTGCCGGGAGGACCCATGAAGCTTTCTTT.